Below are 27 T cell receptor beta chains sequenced from a single sample in a study of cytomegalovirus exposure and HLA in healthy donors. Primers: 60 Vbeta forward and 13 Jbeta reverse. The repertoire was sequenced with immunoSEQ multiplex PCR; TCRdb's copy has only in-frame clones and lacks some. Here the sample spans about 190,000 clones, roughly 82% being singletons. The sample consisted of PBMCs. These receptors all come from a woman aged 50 to 65 in good health and CMV-seropositive.

The chain has TRBV6-5 and TRBJ2-7, with D unresolved. Germline values: CDR1 MNHEY, CDR2 SVGAGI. Trimming cost V 0 bases and J 6 bases, with 9 bases left between them. CDR3 length equals 13 residues. Here the CDR3 DNA reads TGTGCCAGCAGTTACTCGATTGGCGGCGAGCAGTACTTC. Translation: CASSYSIGGEQYF.

The chain employs TRBV5-1 and TRBJ2-7; TRBD1 is a possible D gene (6 bases). The CDR3 loop spans 13 amino acids. V was shortened by 3 bases and J by 3 bases, with 10 bases between the two germline ends. Germline lookup yields CDR1 SGHRS and CDR2 YFSETQ. The CDR3 sequence: CASSWVGGYEQYF. The CDR3 DNA reads TGCGCCAGCAGCTGGGTAGGGGGCTACGAGCAGTACTTC.

This clone was seen only once. The chain joins TRBV21-1 to TRBJ1-2; TRBD1 was called by the table and not checked on the DNA. TRBV21-1 has pseudogene status. This CDR3 comprises 13 residues. DNA of the CDR3: TGTGCCAGCATATGGGGGCGCTTATATGGCTACACCTTC. Its translation: CASIWGRLYGYTF.

This clone was recorded a few times. V usage is TRBV29-1 and J usage is TRBJ1-1; D gene unclear. Trimming took 4 bases from V and 10 from J, leaving 13 bases between them. Per the germline V gene, CDR1 is SQVTM and CDR2 is ANQGSEA. This CDR3 comprises 11 residues. Here the CDR3 DNA reads TGCAGCGTTGGAGGATCAGACGGAGCTTTCTTT. It is translated as CSVGGSDGAFF.

CDR3 DNA: TGTGCCAGCAGCCAAGAAATGTCCGCAGATACGCAGTATTTT. Translating it yields CASSQEMSADTQYF. This sequence joins TRBV14 and TRBJ2-3; no firm D call. Between the trimmed V and J ends, which lost 0 bases and 4 bases, there was a span of 8 bases. Germline-derived CDR1 and CDR2 are SGHDN and FVKESK. CDR3 length: 14 residues.

This sequence joins TRBV7-9 and TRBJ2-7, with D possibly matching TRBD1 (6 bases). Trimming pared 6 bases from V and 3 bases from J, leaving 12 bases between. The length of the CDR3 is 13 residues. The germline V gene encodes CDR1 SEHNR and CDR2 FQNEAQ (reference sequence). CDR3 sequence: CASRSTGSYEQYF. DNA for the CDR3: TGTGCCAGCAGGTCTACAGGGAGCTACGAGCAGTACTTC.

The chain employs TRBV10-3 and TRBJ2-7, with 10 bases matching TRBD1. The V gene end was trimmed by 10 bases and the J gene end by 5 bases; junction bases not matched to a gene: 8. CDR3 size: 13 residues. Germline CDR1 ENHRY, CDR2 SYGVKD. CDR3 coding DNA: TGTGCCAGCGGACAGGGGGAGGCCCACGAGCAGTACTTC. Amino acid sequence: CASGQGEAHEQYF.

The chain combines TRBV4-3 with TRBJ2-3; TRBD1 is a possible D gene (6 bases). Trimming cost V 0 bases and J 2 bases, with 12 bases left between them. The germline gives CDR1 LGHNA, CDR2 YSLEER. The CDR3 loop spans 16 amino acids. The CDR3 is CASSQDPGTYTDTQYF. In DNA, the CDR3 is TGCGCCAGCAGCCAAGATCCGGGGACATACACAGATACGCAGTATTTT.

This clone was counted between two and nine times. The V call is TRBV5-4, the J call TRBJ1-6; TRBD1 matches 8 bases. V shed 2 bases, J shed 8 bases, and the junction held 6 bases outside the gene matches. Germline CDR1 is SGHNT and CDR2 is YYREEE (reference sequence). The CDR3 loop spans 15 amino acids. The DNA for the CDR3 is TGTGCCAGCAGCTTAGGACAGGGTTTTGATTCACCCCTCCACTTT. Translated, it gives CASSLGQGFDSPLHF.

This clone has just one count. The chain employs TRBV9 and TRBJ2-1, with 14 nucleotides matching TRBD2. The CDR3 loop spans 16 amino acids. The V segment lost 4 bases and the J segment 9 bases; nucleotides outside the gene matches: 9. Germline lookup yields CDR1 SGDLS and CDR2 YYNGEE. The DNA for the CDR3 is TGTGCCAGCAGCAAACGGACTAGCGGGGGGACTACTGAGCAGTTCTTC. This translates into CASSKRTSGGTTEQFF. Looking up the rest from reference TRBV9 and TRBJ2-1 gives the full variable domain: DSGVTQTPKHLITATGQRVTLRCSPRSGDLSVYWYQQSLDQGLQFLIQYYNGEERAKGNILERFSAQQFPDLHSELNLSSLELGDSALYFCASSKRTSGGTTEQFFGPGTRLTVL.

The chain uses TRBV28 and TRBJ1-5; tentative D call: TRBD1 (6 bases). Germline CDR1 and CDR2: MDHEN and SYDVKM. V lost 7 bases and J lost 7, with 17 bases in between. The CDR3 runs to 14 residues. CDR3 in DNA: TGTGCCAGCATTATACAGGGTATAGGGCAGCCCCAGCATTTT. The encoded protein is CASIIQGIGQPQHF.

The V call is TRBV5-1, the J call TRBJ2-7; TRBD2 might be the D (6 bases). Germline V gene sequence: CDR1 SGHRS, CDR2 YFSETQ. The CDR3 totals 14 residues. V was pared by 0 bases and J by 5 bases, with 12 bases between. CDR3 sequence (DNA): TGCGCCAGCAGCTTGGGGGGGGACTTGAACGAGCAGTACTTC. This gives the protein CASSLGGDLNEQYF.

The chain couples TRBV11-2 to TRBJ2-3; D possibly corresponds to TRBD2 (5 bases). The V gene's germline CDR1 is SGHAT and CDR2 FQNNGV. Trimming cost V 2 bases and J 8 bases, with 11 bases left between them. CDR3 length equals 13 residues. The CDR3 loop reads CASSLKGEGTQYF. CDR3 DNA: TGTGCCAGCAGCTTAAAGGGCGAGGGTACGCAGTATTTT.

The CDR3 bases are TGTGCCACCAGCAGAGAAAAGCGGGGGGCCATAGATACGCAGTATTTT. This codes for CATSREKRGAIDTQYF. This chain joins TRBV15 and TRBJ2-3; TRBD2 aligns across 9 bases. CDR3 length: 16 amino acids. V gave up 0 bases and J gave up 5 bases; unmatched junction bases: 6. CDR1 and CDR2 (germline): LNHNV, YYDKDF (reference sequence).

This clone was seen once. CDR3 loop: CASSPGDRDSYGYTF. The CDR3 coding sequence is TGTGCCAGTAGTCCGGGGGACAGAGACAGCTATGGCTACACCTTC. The V and J genes are TRBV19 and TRBJ1-2; 7 nucleotides line up with TRBD1. J lost 4 bases, V lost 5 bases, and 10 bases had no gene match. The germline CDR1 and CDR2 sequences are LNHDA and SQIVND (reference sequence). This CDR3 is 15 amino acids long.

This clone was picked up a small number of times. This chain joins TRBV5-1 and TRBJ2-2; D ambiguous. V lost 0 bases and J lost 8, with 5 bases in between. Germline loops: CDR1 SGHRS, CDR2 YFSETQ. This CDR3 spans 12 amino acids. The CDR3 DNA follows: TGCGCCAGCAGCTTGGACATAGGGGAGCTGTTTTTT. Translation: CASSLDIGELFF.

CDR3 sequence reads: CASSVTEGAKGNTIYF. CDR3 nucleotide sequence: TGTGCCAGCAGCGTTACGGAGGGGGCGAAGGGAAACACCATATATTTT. This rearrangement joins TRBV9 to TRBJ1-3; 7 positions match TRBD1. In germline, CDR1 is SGDLS, CDR2 YYNGEE. The V gene end was trimmed by 2 bases and the J gene end by 4 bases; junction bases not matched to a gene: 9. This CDR3 has 16 amino acids.

This clone is a singleton in its sample. The rearrangement links TRBV18 to TRBJ1-1, with D maybe TRBD1 (6 bases). Trimming took off 2 bases at V and 0 bases at J, with 10 bases between the two ends. This CDR3 is built from 15 residues. Looked up from germline, CDR1 is KGHSH and CDR2 is LQKENI. As DNA, the CDR3 is TGTGCCAGCTCACCAGGTGGACAGATGAACACTGAAGCTTTCTTT. Protein: CASSPGGQMNTEAFF.

The chain has TRBV4-3 and TRBJ2-1; tentative D call: TRBD2 (6 bases). V was trimmed by 6 bases and J by 0 bases, leaving 15 bases between them. Germline values: CDR1 LGHNA, CDR2 YSLEER. CDR3 size: 16 residues. CDR3 sequence (DNA): TGCGCCAGCAGTCTCACCGCGGGAAGCTCCTACAATGAGCAGTTCTTC. This codes for CASSLTAGSSYNEQFF.

This rearrangement joins TRBV19 to TRBJ1-2; D call uncertain. CDR3 length: 15 residues. Trimming shortened V by 5 bases and J by 6 bases, and 19 bases separated the two germline ends. CDR1 is LNHDA, CDR2 SQIVND, per germline (reference sequence). For the CDR3, the DNA is TGTGCCAGTAGTCCCTCCGGTTCGGGGATCGATGGCTACACCTTC. Encoded protein: CASSPSGSGIDGYTF.

The chain carries TRBV5-8 and TRBJ1-6; 7 bases are a match to TRBD1. Germline values: CDR1 SGHTS, CDR2 YDEGEE. The CDR3 contains 15 residues. V shed 1 base, J shed 5 bases, and the junction held 3 bases outside the gene matches. CDR3 sequence reads: CASSLRGRDNSPLHF. In nucleotides, the CDR3 is TGTGCCAGCAGCTTGAGGGGGCGCGATAATTCACCCCTCCACTTT.

This chain links TRBV5-1 with TRBJ2-1; 14 bases align to TRBD2. Trimming took 4 bases from V and 4 from J; bases not matched to a gene: 4. Germline-derived CDR1 and CDR2 are SGHRS and YFSETQ. This CDR3 is 16 amino acids long. DNA of the CDR3: TGCGCCAGCAGCCGACTAGCGGGGGGGCTGTACAATGAGCAGTTCTTC. Translation gives CASSRLAGGLYNEQFF.

The chain has TRBV7-2 and TRBJ1-1, with D possibly TRBD1 on 6 matching bases. CDR1 SGHTA and CDR2 FQGNSA come from the germline V gene. There are 13 residues in the CDR3. The V and J ends lost 2 bases and 4 bases respectively, with 8 bases between them. The DNA for the CDR3 is TGTGCCAGCAGCTTAATAGGGGGCACTGAAGCTTTCTTT. Translated, it gives CASSLIGGTEAFF.

The chain has TRBV28 and TRBJ1-5; possibly TRBD1 for D (6 bases). Germline lookup yields CDR1 MDHEN and CDR2 SYDVKM. The CDR3 is 14 residues long. The V gene lost 5 bases and the J gene lost 4 bases, with 12 bases spanning the gap. The CDR3 region is CASSIGTSNQPQHF. The CDR3 DNA reads TGTGCCAGCAGTATAGGGACAAGTAATCAGCCCCAGCATTTT.

This clone was detected only a few times. The gene calls are TRBV5-6 and TRBJ1-4; no clear D gene. CDR3 length: 13 residues. Trimming took 4 bases from V and 4 from J, leaving 8 bases between them. Germline CDR1 reads SGHDT; CDR2 reads YYEEEE. The CDR3 protein is CASSAEVNEKLFF. CDR3 bases: TGTGCCAGCAGCGCGGAGGTTAATGAAAAACTGTTTTTT.

A single count supports this clone. The chain carries TRBV27 and TRBJ2-5; possibly TRBD2 for D (6 bases). In germline, CDR1 is MNHEY, CDR2 SMNVEV (reference sequence). There are 15 residues in the CDR3. V lost 5 bases and J lost 1, with 14 bases in between. The CDR3 here is CASSTARDFQETQYF. In nucleotides, the CDR3 is TGTGCCAGCAGTACGGCCAGGGACTTCCAAGAGACCCAGTACTTC.

The V gene is TRBV18, the J gene TRBJ1-2; D may be TRBD1 (5 bases). Trimming shortened V by 3 bases and J by 7 bases, and 15 bases separated the two germline ends. The CDR3 has 14 amino acids. Per the germline V gene, CDR1 is KGHSH and CDR2 is LQKENI. The CDR3 bases are TGTGCCAGCTCACCCTCGCCGAGGGGAGGTGGCTACACCTTC. Protein: CASSPSPRGGGYTF. The variable domain in full, completed from reference TRBV18 and TRBJ1-2, reads NAGVMQNPRHLVRRRGQEARLRCSPMKGHSHVYWYRQLPEEGLKFMVYLQKENIIDESGMPKERFSAEFPKEGPSILRIQQVVRGDSAAYFCASSPSPRGGGYTFGSGTRLTVV.